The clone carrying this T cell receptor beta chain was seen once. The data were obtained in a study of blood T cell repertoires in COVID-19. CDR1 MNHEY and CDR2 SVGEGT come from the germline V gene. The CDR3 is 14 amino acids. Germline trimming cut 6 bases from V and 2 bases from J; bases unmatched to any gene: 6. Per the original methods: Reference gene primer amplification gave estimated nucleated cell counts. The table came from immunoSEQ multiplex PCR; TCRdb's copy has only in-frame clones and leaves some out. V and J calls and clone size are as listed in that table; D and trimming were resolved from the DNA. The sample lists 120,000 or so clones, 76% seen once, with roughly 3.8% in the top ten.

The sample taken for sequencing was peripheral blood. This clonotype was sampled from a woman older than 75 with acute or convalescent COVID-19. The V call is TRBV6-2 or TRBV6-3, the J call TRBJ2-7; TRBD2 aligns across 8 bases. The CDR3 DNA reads TGTGCCAGCAGCAGACTAGCGAGAGCCTACGAGCAGTACTTC. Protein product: CASSRLARAYEQYF.